Listed below are T cell receptor beta chains from one sample, sequenced in a study of shared T cell receptors in the human thymus. Sequencing was performed with immunoSEQ multiplex PCR; in TCRdb, only in-frame clones are kept and a portion is missing. Of some 720,000 clones in the sample, approximately 88% are singletons; the top ten hold about 0.01%. The sample was also linked to a second study, of human thymus T cells.

The specimen sequenced was thymocytes. Every receptor here comes from a boy in the first two years of life with a congenital heart defect. Each CDR3 is given with its conserved first and last residue. D genes are given only for firm matches.

len | d_gene | j_gene | v_gene | CDR3nt | CDR3aa
16 | TRBD2 | TRBJ2-3 | TRBV10-1 | TGCGCCAGCAGTGAGACGGGACTAGCGGCCACAGATACGCAGTATTTT | CASSETGLAATDTQYF
18 | TRBD2 | TRBJ2-3 | TRBV4-1 | TGCGCCAGCAGCCAAGATTCCGGACTAGCACAATTCACAGATACGCAGTATTTT | CASSQDSGLAQFTDTQYF
16 | TRBD1 | TRBJ2-3 | TRBV12-5 | TGTGCTAGTGGTTTGGTACCGGACAGGGCAGCGGATACGCAGTATTTT | CASGLVPDRAADTQYF
12 | NA | TRBJ2-7 | TRBV11-3 | TGTGCCAGCAATTACAGAGGGCGGCTGGAGTACTTC | CASNYRGRLEYF
14 | NA | TRBJ2-3 | TRBV29-1 | TGCAGCGTGGACCGGGCCGGGGATGCAGATACGCAGTATTTT | CSVDRAGDADTQYF
13 | TRBD2 | TRBJ2-7 | TRBV28 | TGTGCCAGCAGTCTAGCGGGAGGGTACGAGCAGTACTTC | CASSLAGGYEQYF
19 | TRBD1 | TRBJ2-6 | TRBV23-1 | TGCGCCAGCAGTCGCACGGGGGACAGGGGAAGGGGTGGGGCCAACGTCCTGACTTTC | CASSRTGDRGRGGANVLTF
15 | NA | TRBJ1-2 | TRBV25-1 | TGTGCCAGCAGTGCACCAGGGGCCCGCCCCGATGGCTACACCTTC | CASSAPGARPDGYTF
18 | TRBD2 | TRBJ2-2 | TRBV29-1 | TGCAGCGTGGGCCCCGCCGGGACTAGCGGGAGGGCCTCAGGGGAGCTGTTTTTT | CSVGPAGTSGRASGELFF
18 | NA | TRBJ2-3 | TRBV7-2 | TGTGCCAGCAGCCCCCCCGGGAAGCCGGGAGTCTTAACAGATACGCAGTATTTT | CASSPPGKPGVLTDTQYF
14 | NA | TRBJ1-3 | TRBV11-2 | TGTGCCAGCAGCTGGGCTTCGAGGGCGGACACCATATATTTT | CASSWASRADTIYF
14 | NA | TRBJ2-5 | TRBV5-1 | TGCGCCAGCAGCCCGGGGGGCCCCAAAGAGACCCAGTACTTC | CASSPGGPKETQYF
16 | TRBD2 | TRBJ2-1 | TRBV4-3 | TGCGCCAGCAGCCAGGAACCGGGACTAAACTACAATGAGCAGTTCTTC | CASSQEPGLNYNEQFF
14 | NA | TRBJ2-7 | TRBV6-1 | TGTGCCAGCGGCCTTCTGACAGGCGGCCACGAGCAGTACTTC | CASGLLTGGHEQYF
15 | NA | TRBJ2-7 | TRBV28 | TGTGCCAGCAGCAACAAGGCCGGGACACTCGGCGAGCAGTACTTC | CASSNKAGTLGEQYF
11 | TRBD2 | TRBJ2-7 | TRBV20-1 | TGCAGTGCTCGGACTAGCGGTTCAGCGTGGTTC | CSARTSGSAWF
17 | TRBD2 | TRBJ2-1 | TRBV4-1 | TGCGCCAGCAGCCAAGACCGCCTAGCGGGATGGGGCAATGAGCAGTTCTTC | CASSQDRLAGWGNEQFF
16 | TRBD2 | TRBJ2-1 | TRBV9 | TGTGCCAGCAGCCCGGAAGCGGGAGGGGACCGGAATGAGCAGTTCTTC | CASSPEAGGDRNEQFF
13 | NA | TRBJ1-2 | TRBV30 | TGTGCCTGCACAGGTGAACGCGGCTATGGCTACACCTTC | CACTGERGYGYTF